The clone carrying this T cell receptor (beta chain) was recorded only once. What it recognizes is unknown. These data belong to a study of beta chain features in type 1 diabetes. Study results and limitations: Moderate but significant shortening of TCRB CDR3s was recorded in all four CD4+ subsets from Type 1 diabetes patients.

Per the germline V gene, CDR1 is MDHEN and CDR2 is SYDVKM. Trimming removed 8 bases at V and 2 bases at J, with 16 bases between. The CDR3 spans 14 residues. TCRB transcripts that were expressed got sequenced, as all of the isolated RNA had been reverse transcribed. TCRdb's table, derived via immunoSEQ multiplex PCR, lists solely in-frame clones and lacks some. The table lists over 150,000 clones, 9% to 12% of them singletons. The clonotype originates from a man aged 30 to 45 with type 1 diabetes. The chain has TRBV28 and TRBJ2-7; D may be TRBD2 (6 bases). Sequenced input: central memory CD4+ T cells from blood. The CDR3 DNA follows: TGTGCCAGCTTCTCCGGGACTGCCGCCTACGAGCAGTACTTC. Encoded protein: CASFSGTAAYEQYF.